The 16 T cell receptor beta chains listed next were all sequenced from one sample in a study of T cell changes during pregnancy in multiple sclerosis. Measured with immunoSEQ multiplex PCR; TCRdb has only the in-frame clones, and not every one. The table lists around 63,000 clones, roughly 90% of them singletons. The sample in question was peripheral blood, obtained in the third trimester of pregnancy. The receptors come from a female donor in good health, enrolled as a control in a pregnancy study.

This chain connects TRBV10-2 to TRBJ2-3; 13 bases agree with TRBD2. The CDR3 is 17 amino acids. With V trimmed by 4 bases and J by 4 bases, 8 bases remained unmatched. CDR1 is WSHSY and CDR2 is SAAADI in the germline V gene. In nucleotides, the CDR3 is TGCGCCAGCAGTGGGTTTACTAGCGGGAGGGCCGCAGATACGCAGTATTTT. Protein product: CASSGFTSGRAADTQYF.

CDR3: CASSNAGGVETQYF. CDR3 in DNA: TGTGCCAGCTCCAACGCTGGGGGGGTGGAGACCCAGTACTTC. The chain has TRBV6-6 and TRBJ2-5; 7 bases match TRBD2. CDR3 size: 14 residues. The germline V gene encodes CDR1 MNHNY and CDR2 SVGAGI (reference sequence). Losses at the gene ends were 8 bases for V and 5 bases for J; bases not matched to a gene: 11.

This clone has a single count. In DNA form, the CDR3 reads TGTGCCAGCAGCTTGGACTTGAACACTGAAGCTTTCTTT. Protein product: CASSLDLNTEAFF. The chain combines TRBV7-2 with TRBJ1-1; D is ambiguous. CDR1 SGHTA and CDR2 FQGNSA come from the germline V gene. The V gene lost 3 bases and the J gene lost 0 bases, with 5 bases spanning the gap. The length of the CDR3 is 13 residues.

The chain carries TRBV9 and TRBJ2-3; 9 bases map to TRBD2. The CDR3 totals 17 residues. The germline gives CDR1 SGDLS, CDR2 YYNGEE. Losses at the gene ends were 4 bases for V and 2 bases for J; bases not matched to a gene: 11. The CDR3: CASSSSSQRGVTDTQYF. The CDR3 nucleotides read TGTGCCAGCAGCTCCAGTTCCCAGCGGGGGGTCACAGATACGCAGTATTTT.

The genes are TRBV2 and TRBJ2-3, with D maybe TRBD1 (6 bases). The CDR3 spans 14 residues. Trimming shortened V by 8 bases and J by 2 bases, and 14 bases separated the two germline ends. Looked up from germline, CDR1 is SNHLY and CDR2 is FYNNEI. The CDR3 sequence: CASRQVVSTDTQYF. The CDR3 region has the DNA TGTGCCAGCCGACAGGTTGTATCCACAGATACGCAGTATTTT.

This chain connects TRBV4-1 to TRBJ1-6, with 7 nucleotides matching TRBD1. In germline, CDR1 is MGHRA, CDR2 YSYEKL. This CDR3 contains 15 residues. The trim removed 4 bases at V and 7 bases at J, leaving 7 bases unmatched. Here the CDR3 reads CASSRQGQRNSPLHF. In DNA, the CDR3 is TGCGCCAGCAGCCGCCAGGGACAGAGGAATTCACCCCTCCACTTT.

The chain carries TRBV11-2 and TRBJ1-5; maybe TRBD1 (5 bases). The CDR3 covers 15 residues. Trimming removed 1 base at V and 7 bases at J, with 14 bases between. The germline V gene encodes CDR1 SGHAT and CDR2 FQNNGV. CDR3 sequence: CASSLGVGGGQPQHF. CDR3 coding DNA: TGTGCCAGCAGCTTAGGTGTCGGGGGTGGGCAGCCCCAGCATTTT.

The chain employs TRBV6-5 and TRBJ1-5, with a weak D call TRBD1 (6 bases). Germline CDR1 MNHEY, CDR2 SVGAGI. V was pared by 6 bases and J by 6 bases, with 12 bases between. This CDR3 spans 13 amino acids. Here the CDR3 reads CASSSDRLQPQHF. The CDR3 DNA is TGTGCCAGCAGCTCCGACAGGCTTCAGCCCCAGCATTTT.

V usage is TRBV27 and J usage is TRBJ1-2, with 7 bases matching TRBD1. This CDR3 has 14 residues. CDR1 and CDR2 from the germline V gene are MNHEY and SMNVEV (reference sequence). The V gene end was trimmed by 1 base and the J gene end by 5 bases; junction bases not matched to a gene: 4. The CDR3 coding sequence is TGTGCCAGCAGTTTATTAGGGACAGTATATGGCTACACCTTC. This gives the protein CASSLLGTVYGYTF.

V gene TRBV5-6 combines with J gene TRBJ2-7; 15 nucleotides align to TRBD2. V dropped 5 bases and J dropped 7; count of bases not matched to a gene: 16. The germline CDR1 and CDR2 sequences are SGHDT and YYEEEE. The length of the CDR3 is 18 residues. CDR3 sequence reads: CASRSRTSGRAGTWEQYF. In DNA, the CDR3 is TGTGCCAGCAGGTCTAGGACTAGCGGGAGGGCTGGAACTTGGGAGCAGTACTTC.

The CDR3: CASSLIAGNYEQYF. As DNA, the CDR3 is TGTGCCAGCAGTTTGATAGCGGGTAACTACGAGCAGTACTTC. This chain connects TRBV6-5 to TRBJ2-7; 7 positions match TRBD2. Trimming took 4 bases from V and 3 from J; bases not matched to a gene: 6. The CDR3 totals 14 residues. Germline V gene lookup returns CDR1 MNHEY and CDR2 SVGAGI.

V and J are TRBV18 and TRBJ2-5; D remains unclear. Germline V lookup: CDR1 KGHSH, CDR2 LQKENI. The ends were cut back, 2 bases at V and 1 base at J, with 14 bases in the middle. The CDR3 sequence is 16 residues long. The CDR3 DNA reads TGTGCCAGCTCACCAGTAGGCAGCTTAGCCCAAGAGACCCAGTACTTC. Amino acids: CASSPVGSLAQETQYF.

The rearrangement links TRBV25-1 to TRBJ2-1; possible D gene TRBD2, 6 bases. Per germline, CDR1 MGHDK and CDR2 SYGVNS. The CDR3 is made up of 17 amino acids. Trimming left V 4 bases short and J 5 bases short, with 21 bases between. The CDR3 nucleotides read TGTGCCAGCAGTGGTGGAACGGGAGTACCTGGGGACAATGAGCAGTTCTTC. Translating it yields CASSGGTGVPGDNEQFF.

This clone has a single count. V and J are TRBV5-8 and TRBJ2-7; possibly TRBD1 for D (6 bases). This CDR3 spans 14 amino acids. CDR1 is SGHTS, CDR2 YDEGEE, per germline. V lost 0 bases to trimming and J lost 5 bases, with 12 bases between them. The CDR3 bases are TGTGCCAGCAGCTTGGGACAGGCTTCCAACGAGCAGTACTTC. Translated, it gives CASSLGQASNEQYF. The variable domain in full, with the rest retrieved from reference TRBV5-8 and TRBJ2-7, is EAGVTQSPTHLIKTRGQQATLRCSPISGHTSVYWYQQALGLGLQFLLWYDEGEERNRGNFPPRFSGRQFPNYSSELNVNALELEDSALYLCASSLGQASNEQYFGPGTRLTVT.

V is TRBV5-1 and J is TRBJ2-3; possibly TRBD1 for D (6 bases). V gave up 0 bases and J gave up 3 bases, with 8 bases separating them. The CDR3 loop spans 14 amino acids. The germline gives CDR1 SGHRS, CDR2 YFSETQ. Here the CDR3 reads CASSLATGTDTQYF. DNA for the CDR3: TGCGCCAGCAGCTTGGCTACAGGGACAGATACGCAGTATTTT.

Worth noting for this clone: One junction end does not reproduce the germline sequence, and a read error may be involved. The CDR3 nucleotides are TGTGCCAGTAGCGACGGCGGTTCCTACGAGCAGTACTTC. Translation gives CASSDGGSYEQYF. This chain uses TRBV9 with TRBJ2-7; D may be TRBD2 (5 bases). Germline assignment: CDR1 SGDLS and CDR2 YYNGEE. There are 13 residues in the CDR3. Full variable domain (remainder filled in from reference TRBV9 and TRBJ2-7): DSGVTQTPKHLITATGQRVTLRCSPRSGDLSVYWYQQSLDQGLQFLIQYYNGEERAKGNILERFSAQQFPDLHSELNLSSLELGDSALYFCASSDGGSYEQYFGPGTRLTVT.